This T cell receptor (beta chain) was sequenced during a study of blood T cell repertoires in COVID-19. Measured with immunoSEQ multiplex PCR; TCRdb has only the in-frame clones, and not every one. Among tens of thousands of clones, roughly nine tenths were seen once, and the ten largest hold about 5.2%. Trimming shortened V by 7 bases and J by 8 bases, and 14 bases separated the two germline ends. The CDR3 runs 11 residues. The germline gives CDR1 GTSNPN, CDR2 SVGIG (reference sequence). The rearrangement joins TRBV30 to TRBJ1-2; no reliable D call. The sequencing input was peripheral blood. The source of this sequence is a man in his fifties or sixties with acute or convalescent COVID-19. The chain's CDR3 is CASNWQEGYTF. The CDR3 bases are TGTGCCTCCAACTGGCAGGAAGGCTACACCTTC.